The 2 T cell receptor beta chains below were found in one sample sequenced in a study of blood T cell repertoires in COVID-19. Here immunoSEQ multiplex PCR was the method, and the copy in TCRdb shows in-frame clones only, minus some. Among approximately 100,000 clones listed, 80% to 90% were seen once. Input material: peripheral blood. These receptors originate from a human donor with acute or convalescent COVID-19. The donor label of this sample is uncertain.

This clone was seen just once. This rearrangement joins TRBV2 to TRBJ2-2; 7 bases agree with TRBD1. Losses at the gene ends were 6 bases for V and 3 bases for J; bases not matched to a gene: 4. The germline V gene has CDR1 SNHLY and CDR2 FYNNEI. The CDR3 extends over 14 amino acids. This CDR3 is CASRRGLDTGELFF. The DNA for the CDR3 is TGTGCCAGCAGGAGGGGGCTTGACACCGGGGAGCTGTTTTTT.

The gene calls are TRBV6-4 and TRBJ1-1; TRBD1 might be the D (6 bases). This CDR3 is 14 amino acids long. V lost 5 bases and J 5 bases, leaving 15 bases between the germline ends. Germline V gives CDR1 MRHNA, CDR2 SNTAGT. CDR3 region: CASSPNRDGTEAFF. CDR3 nucleotides: TGTGCCAGCAGTCCCAACAGGGATGGGACTGAAGCTTTCTTT.